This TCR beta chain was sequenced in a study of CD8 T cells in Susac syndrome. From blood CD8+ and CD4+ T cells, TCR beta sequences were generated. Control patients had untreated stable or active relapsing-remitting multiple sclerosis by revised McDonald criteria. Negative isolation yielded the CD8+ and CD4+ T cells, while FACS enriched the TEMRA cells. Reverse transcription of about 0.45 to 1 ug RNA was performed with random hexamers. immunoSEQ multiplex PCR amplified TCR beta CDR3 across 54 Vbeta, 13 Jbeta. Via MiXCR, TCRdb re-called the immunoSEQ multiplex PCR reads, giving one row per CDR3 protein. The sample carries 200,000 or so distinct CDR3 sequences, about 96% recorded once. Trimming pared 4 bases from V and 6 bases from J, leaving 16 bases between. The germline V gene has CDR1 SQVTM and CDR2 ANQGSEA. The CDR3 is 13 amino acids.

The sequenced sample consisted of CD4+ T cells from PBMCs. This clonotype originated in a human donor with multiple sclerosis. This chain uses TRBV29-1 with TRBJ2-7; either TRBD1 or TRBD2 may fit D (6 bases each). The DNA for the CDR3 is TGCAGCGTTGTGTGGGGGGCCGGCAGCGAGCAGTACTTC. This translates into CSVVWGAGSEQYF.